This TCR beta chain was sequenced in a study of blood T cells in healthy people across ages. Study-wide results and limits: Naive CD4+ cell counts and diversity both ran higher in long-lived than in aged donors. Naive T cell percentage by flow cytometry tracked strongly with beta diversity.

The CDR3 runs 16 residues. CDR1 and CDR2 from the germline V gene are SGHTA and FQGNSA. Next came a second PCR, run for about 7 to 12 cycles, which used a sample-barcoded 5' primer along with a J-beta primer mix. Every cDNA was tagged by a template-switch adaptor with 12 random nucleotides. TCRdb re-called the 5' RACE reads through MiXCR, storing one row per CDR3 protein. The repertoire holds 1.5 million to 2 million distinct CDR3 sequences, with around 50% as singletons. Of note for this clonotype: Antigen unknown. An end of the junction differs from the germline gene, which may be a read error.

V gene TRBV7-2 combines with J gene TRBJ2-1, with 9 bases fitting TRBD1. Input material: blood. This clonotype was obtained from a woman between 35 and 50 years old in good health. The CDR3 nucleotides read TGTGCCAGCAGCGTAGGCGGGACAGGGCTCCCGAATGGGCAGTTCTTC. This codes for CASSVGGTGLPNGQFF.